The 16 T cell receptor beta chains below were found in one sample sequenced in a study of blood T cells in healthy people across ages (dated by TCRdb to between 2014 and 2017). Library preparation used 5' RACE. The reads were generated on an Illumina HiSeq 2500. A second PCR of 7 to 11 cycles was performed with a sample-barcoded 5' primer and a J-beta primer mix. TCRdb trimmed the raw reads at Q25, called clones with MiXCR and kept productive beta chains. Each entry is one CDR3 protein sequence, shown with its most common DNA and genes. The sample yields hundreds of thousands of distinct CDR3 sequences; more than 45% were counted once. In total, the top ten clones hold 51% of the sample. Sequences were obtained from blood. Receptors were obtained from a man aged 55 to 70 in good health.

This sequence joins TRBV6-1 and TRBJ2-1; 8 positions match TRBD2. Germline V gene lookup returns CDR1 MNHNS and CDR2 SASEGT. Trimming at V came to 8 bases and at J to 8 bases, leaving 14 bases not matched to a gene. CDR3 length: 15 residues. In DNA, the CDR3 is TGTGCCAGCTTACGTATGGCGGGGGGAGATGATGAGCAGTTCTTC. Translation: CASLRMAGGDDEQFF.

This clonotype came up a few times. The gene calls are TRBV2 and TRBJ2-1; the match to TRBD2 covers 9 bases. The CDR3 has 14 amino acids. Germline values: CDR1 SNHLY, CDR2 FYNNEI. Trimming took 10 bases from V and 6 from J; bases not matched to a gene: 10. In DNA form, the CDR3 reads TGTGCCACCAGGGGCGGGAGGGCCAGCAATGAGCAGTTCTTC. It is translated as CATRGGRASNEQFF.

CDR3 region: CASRSLAKNIQYF. The CDR3 DNA reads TGTGCCAGTCGAAGTCTAGCCAAAAACATTCAGTACTTC. V and J are TRBV2 and TRBJ2-4; D call uncertain. This CDR3 comprises 13 residues. CDR1 is SNHLY, CDR2 FYNNEI, per germline. Deletions cut 9 bases from V and 0 bases from J, with 9 bases between.

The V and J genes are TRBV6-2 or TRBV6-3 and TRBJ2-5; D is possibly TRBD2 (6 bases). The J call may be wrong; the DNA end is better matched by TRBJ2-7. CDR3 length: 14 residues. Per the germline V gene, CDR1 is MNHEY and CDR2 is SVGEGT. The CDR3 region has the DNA TGTGCCAGCAGTTTGGGCGGGAAACCATACGAGCAGTACTTC. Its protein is CASSLGGKPYEQYF.

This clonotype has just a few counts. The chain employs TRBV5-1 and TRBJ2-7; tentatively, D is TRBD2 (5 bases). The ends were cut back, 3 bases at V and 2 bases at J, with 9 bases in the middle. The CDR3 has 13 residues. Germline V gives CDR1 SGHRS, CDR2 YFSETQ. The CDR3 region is CASSCGPAYEQYF. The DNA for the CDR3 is TGCGCCAGCAGCTGCGGGCCAGCCTACGAGCAGTACTTC.

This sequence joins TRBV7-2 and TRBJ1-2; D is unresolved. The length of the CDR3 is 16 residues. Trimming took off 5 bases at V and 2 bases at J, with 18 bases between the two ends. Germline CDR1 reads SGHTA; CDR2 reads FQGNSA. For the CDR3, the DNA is TGTGCCAGCAGCCTAGATATCCGGGTGGTGAACTATGGCTACACCTTC. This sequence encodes CASSLDIRVVNYGYTF. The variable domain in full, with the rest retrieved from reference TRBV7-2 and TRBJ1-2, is GAGVSQSPSNKVTEKGKDVELRCDPISGHTALYWYRQSLGQGLEFLIYFQGNSAPDKSGLPSDRFSAERTGGSVSTLTIQRTQQEDSAVYLCASSLDIRVVNYGYTFGSGTRLTVV.

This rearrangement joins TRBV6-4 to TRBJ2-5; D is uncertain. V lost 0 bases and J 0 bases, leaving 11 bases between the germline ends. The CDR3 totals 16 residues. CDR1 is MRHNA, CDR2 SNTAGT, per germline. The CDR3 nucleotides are TGTGCCAGCAGTGACTCGACATTACCGTACCAAGAGACCCAGTACTTC. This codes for CASSDSTLPYQETQYF.

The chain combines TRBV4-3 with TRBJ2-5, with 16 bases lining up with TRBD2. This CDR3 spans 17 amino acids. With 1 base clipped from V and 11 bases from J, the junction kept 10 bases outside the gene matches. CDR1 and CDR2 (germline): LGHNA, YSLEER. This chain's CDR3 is CASSQGGTSGRVAEQYF. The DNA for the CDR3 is TGCGCCAGCAGCCAAGGCGGGACTAGCGGGAGGGTCGCGGAGCAGTACTTC.

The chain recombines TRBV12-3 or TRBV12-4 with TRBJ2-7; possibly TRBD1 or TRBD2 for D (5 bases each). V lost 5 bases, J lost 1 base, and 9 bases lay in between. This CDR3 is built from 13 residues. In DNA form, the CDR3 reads TGTGCCAGCAGTCGGGACCTGTCCTACGAGCAGTACTTC. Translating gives CASSRDLSYEQYF.

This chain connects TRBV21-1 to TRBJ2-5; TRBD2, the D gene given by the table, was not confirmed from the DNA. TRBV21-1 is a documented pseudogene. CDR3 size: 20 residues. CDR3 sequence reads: CASSKDIELKKRDRQETQYF. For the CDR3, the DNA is TGTGCCAGCAGCAAAGACATCGAGTTGAAAAAGCGGGACCGGCAAGAGACCCAGTACTTC.

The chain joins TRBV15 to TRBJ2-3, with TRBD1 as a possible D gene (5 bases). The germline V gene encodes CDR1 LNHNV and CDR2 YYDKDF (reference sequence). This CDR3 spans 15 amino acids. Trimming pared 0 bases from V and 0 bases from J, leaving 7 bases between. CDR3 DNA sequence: TGTGCCACCAGCAGAGATTGGGGCAGCACAGATACGCAGTATTTT. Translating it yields CATSRDWGSTDTQYF.

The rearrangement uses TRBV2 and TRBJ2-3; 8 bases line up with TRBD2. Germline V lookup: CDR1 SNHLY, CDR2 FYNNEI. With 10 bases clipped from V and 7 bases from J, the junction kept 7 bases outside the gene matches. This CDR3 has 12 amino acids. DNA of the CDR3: TGTGCCAACGGGACTAGTCCGAATACGCAGTATTTT. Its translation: CANGTSPNTQYF.

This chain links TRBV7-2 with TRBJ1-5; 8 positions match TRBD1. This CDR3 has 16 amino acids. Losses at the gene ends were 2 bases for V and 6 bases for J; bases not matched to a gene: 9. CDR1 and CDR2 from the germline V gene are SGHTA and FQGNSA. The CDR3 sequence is CASSLTQGAVGQPQHF. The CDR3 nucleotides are TGTGCCAGCAGCTTAACTCAGGGGGCGGTCGGTCAGCCCCAGCATTTT.

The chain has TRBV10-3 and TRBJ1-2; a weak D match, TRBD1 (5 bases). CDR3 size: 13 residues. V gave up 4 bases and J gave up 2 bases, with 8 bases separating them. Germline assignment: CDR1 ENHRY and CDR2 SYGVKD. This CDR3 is CAISGDGNYGYTF. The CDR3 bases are TGTGCCATCAGTGGGGACGGAAACTATGGCTACACCTTC.

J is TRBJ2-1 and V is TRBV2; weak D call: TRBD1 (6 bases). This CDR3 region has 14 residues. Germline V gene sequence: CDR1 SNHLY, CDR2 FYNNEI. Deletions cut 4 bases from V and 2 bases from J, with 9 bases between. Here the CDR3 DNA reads TGTGCCAGCAGTGTGACAGGAACCTACAATGAGCAGTTCTTC. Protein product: CASSVTGTYNEQFF.

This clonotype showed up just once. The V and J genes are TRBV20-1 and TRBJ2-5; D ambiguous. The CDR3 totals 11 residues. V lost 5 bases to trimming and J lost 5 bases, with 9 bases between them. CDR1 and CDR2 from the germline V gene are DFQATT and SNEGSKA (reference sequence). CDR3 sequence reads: CSAQSPETQYF. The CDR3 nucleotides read TGCAGTGCTCAATCACCGGAGACCCAGTACTTC.